This T cell receptor (beta chain) was profiled in a study of T-cell memory formation after mild COVID-19. Broader study findings: Whereas later expanders leaned CD4+, clones contracting day 15 to 85 showed a balanced CD4/CD8 makeup.

In its sample, this clonotype was seen a few times. Its cognate antigen is unknown. V lost 0 bases and J 4 bases, leaving 16 bases between the germline ends. This CDR3 spans 16 amino acids. Germline CDR1 and CDR2: LGHDT and YNNKEL (reference sequence). Using its own MiXCR run on the 5' RACE reads, TCRdb lists one record per CDR3 protein. The data contain about 350,000 distinct CDR3 sequences, under 15% of them singletons. The TCR comes from a man younger than 30 who had mild COVID-19 (a few samples of this study predate the infection). Cell type and time point are not known. V is TRBV3-1 and J is TRBJ2-7; D perhaps matches TRBD1 (6 bases). Sequencing was done on a sample of PBMCs or a T cell subset sorted from them (not recorded which). The CDR3 spells CASSQEPEQGYYEQYF. The CDR3, as DNA: TGTGCCAGCAGCCAAGAACCTGAACAGGGATATTACGAGCAGTACTTC.